These 3 T cell receptor beta chains came from one sample sequenced in a study of beta chain features in type 1 diabetes (dated by TCRdb to 2017 to 2018). The investigation overall reported the following: A moderate but significant shortening of TCRB CDR3 length was observed in type 1 diabetes patients in all four CD4+ subsets.

The library was obtained by the immunoSEQ multiplex PCR assay. The entire isolated RNA was reverse transcribed using the High Capacity cDNA Reverse Transcription Kit, and thus expressed TCRB transcripts were sequenced. TCRdb limited this immuneACCESS table to in-frame rearrangements with V and J called. A share of clones is missing; checked studies link under half to unresolved V genes, and the rest is unexplained. Counted in this sample were under 350,000 clones; roughly an eighth of them appeared once. Around 0.016% of the sample is in the top ten clones. Their specific antigens are unknown. Sequenced material: naive CD4+ T cells from blood. The cell subset or site label here, explained by the study, means: true naive CD4+ T cells. These receptor sequences come from a man between 25 and 39 years old with type 1 diabetes.

In its sample, this clone was seen a few times. V usage is TRBV2 and J usage is TRBJ2-5; 11 nucleotides align to TRBD2. The CDR3 is made up of 16 amino acids. Per germline, CDR1 SNHLY and CDR2 FYNNEI. V was clipped by 1 base and J by 11 bases; unmatched bases: 12. CDR3 sequence: CASSEVRLAGGGSQYF. In DNA, the CDR3 is TGTGCCAGCAGTGAAGTTCGCCTAGCGGGGGGTGGTTCGCAGTACTTC. Combining the CDR3 with reference TRBV2 and TRBJ2-5 gives the whole variable domain EPEVTQTPSHQVTQMGQEVILRCVPISNHLYFYWYRQILGQKVEFLVSFYNNEISEKSEIFDDQFSVERPDGSNFTLKIRSTKLEDSAMYFCASSEVRLAGGGSQYFGPGTRLLVL.

The sample holds a few counts of this clone. The chain has TRBV14 and TRBJ2-6, with no clear D. This CDR3 has 14 residues. The ends were cut back, 5 bases at V and 0 bases at J, with 5 bases in the middle. Germline lookup yields CDR1 SGHDN and CDR2 FVKESK. CDR3 bases: TGTGCCAGCAGCGCGTACTCTGGGGCCAACGTCCTGACTTTC. It codes for CASSAYSGANVLTF.

This clone has just a few counts. The gene calls are TRBV25-1 and TRBJ2-1, with D possibly being TRBD2 (5 bases). This CDR3 is 14 amino acids long. Germline V gene lookup returns CDR1 MGHDK and CDR2 SYGVNS. V lost 6 bases and J 9 bases, leaving 18 bases between the germline ends. CDR3 sequence: CASSELRAVGEQFF. DNA for the CDR3: TGTGCCAGCAGCGAGCTGAGGGCCGTTGGTGAGCAGTTCTTC.